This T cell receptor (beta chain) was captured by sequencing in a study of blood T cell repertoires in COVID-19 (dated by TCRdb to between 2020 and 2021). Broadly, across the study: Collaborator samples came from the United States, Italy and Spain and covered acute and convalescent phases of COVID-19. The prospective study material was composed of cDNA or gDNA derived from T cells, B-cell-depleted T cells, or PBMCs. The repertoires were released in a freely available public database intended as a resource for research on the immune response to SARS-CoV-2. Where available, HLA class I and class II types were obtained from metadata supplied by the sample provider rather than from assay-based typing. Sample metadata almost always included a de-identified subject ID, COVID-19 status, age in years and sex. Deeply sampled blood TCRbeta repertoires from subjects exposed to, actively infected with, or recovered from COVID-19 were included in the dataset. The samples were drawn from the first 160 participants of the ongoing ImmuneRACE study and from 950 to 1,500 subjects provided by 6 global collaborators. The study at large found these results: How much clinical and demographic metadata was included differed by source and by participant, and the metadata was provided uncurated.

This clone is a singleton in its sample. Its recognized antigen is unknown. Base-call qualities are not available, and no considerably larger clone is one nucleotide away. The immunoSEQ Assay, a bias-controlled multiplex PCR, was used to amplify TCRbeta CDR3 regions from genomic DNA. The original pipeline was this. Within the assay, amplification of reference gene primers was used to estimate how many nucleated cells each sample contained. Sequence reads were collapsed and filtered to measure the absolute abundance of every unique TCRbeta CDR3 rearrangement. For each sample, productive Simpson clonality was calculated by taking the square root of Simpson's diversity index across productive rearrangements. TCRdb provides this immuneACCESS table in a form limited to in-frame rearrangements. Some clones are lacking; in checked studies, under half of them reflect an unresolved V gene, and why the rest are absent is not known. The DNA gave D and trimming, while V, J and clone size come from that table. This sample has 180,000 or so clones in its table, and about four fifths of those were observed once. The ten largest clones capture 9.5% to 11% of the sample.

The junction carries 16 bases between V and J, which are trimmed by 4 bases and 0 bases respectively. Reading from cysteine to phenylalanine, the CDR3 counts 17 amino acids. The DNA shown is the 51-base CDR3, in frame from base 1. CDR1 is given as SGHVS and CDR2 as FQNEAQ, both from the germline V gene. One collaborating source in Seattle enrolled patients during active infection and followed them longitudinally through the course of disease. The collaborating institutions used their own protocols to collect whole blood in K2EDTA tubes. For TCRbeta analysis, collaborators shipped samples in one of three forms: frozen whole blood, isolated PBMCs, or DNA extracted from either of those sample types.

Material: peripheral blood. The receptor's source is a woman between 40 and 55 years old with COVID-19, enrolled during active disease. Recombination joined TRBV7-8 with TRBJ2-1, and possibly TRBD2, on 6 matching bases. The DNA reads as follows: TGTGCCAGCAGCTCCCTAGTTGCGGGAAGCTCCTACAATGAGCAGTTCTTC. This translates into CASSSLVAGSSYNEQFF.